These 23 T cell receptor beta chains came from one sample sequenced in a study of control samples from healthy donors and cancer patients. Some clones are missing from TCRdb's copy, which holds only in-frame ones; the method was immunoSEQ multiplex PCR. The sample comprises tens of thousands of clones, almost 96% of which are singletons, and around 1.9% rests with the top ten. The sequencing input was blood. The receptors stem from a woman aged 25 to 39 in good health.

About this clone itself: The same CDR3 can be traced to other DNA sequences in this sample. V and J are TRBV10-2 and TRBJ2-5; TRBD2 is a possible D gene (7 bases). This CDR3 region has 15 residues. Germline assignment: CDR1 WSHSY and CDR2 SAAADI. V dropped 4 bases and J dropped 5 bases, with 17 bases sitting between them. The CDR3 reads CASSGGGQRGETQYF. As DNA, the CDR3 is TGCGCCAGCAGTGGGGGGGGACAAAGGGGGGAGACCCAGTACTTC.

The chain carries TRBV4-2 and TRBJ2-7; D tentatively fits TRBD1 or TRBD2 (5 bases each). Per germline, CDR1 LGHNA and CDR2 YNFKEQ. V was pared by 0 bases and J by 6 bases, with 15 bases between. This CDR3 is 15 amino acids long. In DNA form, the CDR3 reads TGTGCCAGCAGCCAAGATTTCGGGGCCGCCACCGAGCAGTACTTC. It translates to CASSQDFGAATEQYF.

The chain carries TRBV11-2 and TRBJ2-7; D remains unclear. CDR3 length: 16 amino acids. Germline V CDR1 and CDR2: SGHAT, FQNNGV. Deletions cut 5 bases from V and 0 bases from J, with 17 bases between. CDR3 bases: TGTGCCAGCAGCGGACCCGACTCCTTGAGCTCCTACGAGCAGTACTTC. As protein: CASSGPDSLSSYEQYF.

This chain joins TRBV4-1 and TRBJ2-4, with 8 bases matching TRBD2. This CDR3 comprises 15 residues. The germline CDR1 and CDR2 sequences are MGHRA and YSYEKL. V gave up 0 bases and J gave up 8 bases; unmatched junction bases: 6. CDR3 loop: CASSQESRGGDIQYF. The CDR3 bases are TGCGCCAGCAGCCAAGAGTCCCGGGGGGGGGACATTCAGTACTTC.

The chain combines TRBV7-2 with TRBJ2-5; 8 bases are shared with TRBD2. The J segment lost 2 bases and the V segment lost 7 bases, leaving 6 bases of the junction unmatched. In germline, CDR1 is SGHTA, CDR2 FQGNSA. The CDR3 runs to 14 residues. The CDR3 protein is CASIPLAAQETQYF. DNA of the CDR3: TGTGCCAGCATCCCACTAGCGGCACAAGAGACCCAGTACTTC. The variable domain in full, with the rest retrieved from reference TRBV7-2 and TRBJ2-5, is GAGVSQSPSNKVTEKGKDVELRCDPISGHTALYWYRQSLGQGLEFLIYFQGNSAPDKSGLPSDRFSAERTGGSVSTLTIQRTQQEDSAVYLCASIPLAAQETQYFGPGTRLLVL.

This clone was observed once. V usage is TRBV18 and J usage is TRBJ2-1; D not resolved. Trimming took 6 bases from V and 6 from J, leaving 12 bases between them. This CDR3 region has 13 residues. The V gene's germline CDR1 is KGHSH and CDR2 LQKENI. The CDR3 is CASSALGINEQFF. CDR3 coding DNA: TGTGCCAGCTCGGCCCTTGGGATCAATGAGCAGTTCTTC.

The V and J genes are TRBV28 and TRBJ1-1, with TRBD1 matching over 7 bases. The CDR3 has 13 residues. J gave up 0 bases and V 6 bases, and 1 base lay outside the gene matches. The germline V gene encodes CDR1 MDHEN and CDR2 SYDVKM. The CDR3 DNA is TGTGCCAGCAGGGGACAGATGAACACTGAAGCTTTCTTT. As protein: CASRGQMNTEAFF.

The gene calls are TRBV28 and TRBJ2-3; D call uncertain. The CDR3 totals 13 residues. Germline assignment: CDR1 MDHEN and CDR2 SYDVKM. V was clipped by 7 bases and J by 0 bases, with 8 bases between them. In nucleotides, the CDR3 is TGTGCCAGCACCCTAGGGAGCACAGATACGCAGTATTTT. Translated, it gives CASTLGSTDTQYF.

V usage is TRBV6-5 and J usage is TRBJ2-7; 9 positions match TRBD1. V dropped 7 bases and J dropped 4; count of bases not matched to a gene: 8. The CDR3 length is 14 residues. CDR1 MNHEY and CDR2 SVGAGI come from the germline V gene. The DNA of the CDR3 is TGTGCCAGCAAGTCTCGGGACAGGGTGTACGAGCAGTACTTC. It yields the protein CASKSRDRVYEQYF.

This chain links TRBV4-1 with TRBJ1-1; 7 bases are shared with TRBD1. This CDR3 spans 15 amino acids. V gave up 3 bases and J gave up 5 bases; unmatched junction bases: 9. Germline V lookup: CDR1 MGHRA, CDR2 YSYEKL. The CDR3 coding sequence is TGCGCCAGCAGCCAGCCACAGGGGAGGGGGACTGAAGCTTTCTTT. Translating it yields CASSQPQGRGTEAFF.

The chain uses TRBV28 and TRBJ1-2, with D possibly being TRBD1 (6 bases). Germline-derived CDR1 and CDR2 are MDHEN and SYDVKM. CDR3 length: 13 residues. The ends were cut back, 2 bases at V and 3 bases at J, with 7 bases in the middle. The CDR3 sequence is CASSLRQDYGYTF. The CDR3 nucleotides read TGTGCCAGCAGTTTAAGACAGGACTATGGCTACACCTTC.

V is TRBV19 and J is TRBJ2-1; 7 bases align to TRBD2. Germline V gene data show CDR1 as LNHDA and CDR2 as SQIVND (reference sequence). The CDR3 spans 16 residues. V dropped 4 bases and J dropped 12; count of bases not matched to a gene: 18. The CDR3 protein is CASSRLGLGEAGWQFF. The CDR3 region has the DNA TGTGCCAGTAGTAGACTCGGACTAGGGGAGGCTGGTTGGCAGTTCTTC.

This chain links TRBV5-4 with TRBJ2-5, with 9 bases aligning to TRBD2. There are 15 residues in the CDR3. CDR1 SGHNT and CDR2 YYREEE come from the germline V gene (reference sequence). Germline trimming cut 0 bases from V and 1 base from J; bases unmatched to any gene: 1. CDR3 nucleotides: TGTGCCAGCAGCTTGGCAGCGGGAGGCCAAGAGACCCAGTACTTC. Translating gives CASSLAAGGQETQYF.

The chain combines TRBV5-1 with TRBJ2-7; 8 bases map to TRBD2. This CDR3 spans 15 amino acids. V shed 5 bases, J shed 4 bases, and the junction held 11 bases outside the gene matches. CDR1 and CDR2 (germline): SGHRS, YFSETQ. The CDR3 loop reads CASSFVPGGEYEQYF. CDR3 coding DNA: TGCGCCAGCAGTTTCGTTCCGGGAGGGGAGTACGAGCAGTACTTC. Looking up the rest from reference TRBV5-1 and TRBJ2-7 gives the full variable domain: KAGVTQTPRYLIKTRGQQVTLSCSPISGHRSVSWYQQTPGQGLQFLFEYFSETQRNKGNFPGRFSGRQFSNSRSEMNVSTLELGDSALYLCASSFVPGGEYEQYFGPGTRLTVT.

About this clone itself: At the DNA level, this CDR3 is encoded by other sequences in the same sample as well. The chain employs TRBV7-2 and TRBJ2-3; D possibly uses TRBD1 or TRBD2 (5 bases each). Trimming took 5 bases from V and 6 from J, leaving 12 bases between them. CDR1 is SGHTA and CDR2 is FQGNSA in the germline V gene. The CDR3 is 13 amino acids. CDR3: CASSLGWGDTQYF. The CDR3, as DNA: TGTGCCAGCAGCCTGGGATGGGGGGATACGCAGTATTTT. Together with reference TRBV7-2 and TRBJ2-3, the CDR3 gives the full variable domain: GAGVSQSPSNKVTEKGKDVELRCDPISGHTALYWYRQSLGQGLEFLIYFQGNSAPDKSGLPSDRFSAERTGGSVSTLTIQRTQQEDSAVYLCASSLGWGDTQYFGPGTRLTVL.

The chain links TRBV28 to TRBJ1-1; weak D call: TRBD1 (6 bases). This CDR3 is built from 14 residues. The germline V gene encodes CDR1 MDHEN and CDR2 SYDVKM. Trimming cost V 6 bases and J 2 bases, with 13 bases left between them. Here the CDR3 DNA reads TGTGCCAGCAGCCTACAGGGCCTTAACACTGAAGCTTTCTTT. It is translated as CASSLQGLNTEAFF.

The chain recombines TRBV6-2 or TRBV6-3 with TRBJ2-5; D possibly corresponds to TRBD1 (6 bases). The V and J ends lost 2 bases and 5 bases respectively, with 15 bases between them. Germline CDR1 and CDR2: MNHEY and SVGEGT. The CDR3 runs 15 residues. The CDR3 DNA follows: TGTGCCAGCAGTTACGGGGGCCAAATTGTGGAGACCCAGTACTTC. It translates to CASSYGGQIVETQYF.

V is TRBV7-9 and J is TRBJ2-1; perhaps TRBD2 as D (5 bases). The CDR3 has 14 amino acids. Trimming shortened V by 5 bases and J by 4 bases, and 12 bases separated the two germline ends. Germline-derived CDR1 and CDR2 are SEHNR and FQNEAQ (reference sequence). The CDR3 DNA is TGTGCCAGCAGCCAGCGGAGCGATTACAATGAGCAGTTCTTC. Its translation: CASSQRSDYNEQFF.

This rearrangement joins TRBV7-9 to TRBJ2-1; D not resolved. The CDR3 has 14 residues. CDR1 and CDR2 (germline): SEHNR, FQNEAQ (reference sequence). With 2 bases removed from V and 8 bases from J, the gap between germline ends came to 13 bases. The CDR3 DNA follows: TGTGCCAGCAGCTTATTCCAATTGATCGATGAGCAGTTCTTC. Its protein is CASSLFQLIDEQFF.

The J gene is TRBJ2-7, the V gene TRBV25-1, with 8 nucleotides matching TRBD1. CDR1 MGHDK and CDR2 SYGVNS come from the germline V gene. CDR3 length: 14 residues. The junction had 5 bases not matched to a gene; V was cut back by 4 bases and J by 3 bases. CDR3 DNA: TGTGCCAGCAGTGCCTCAGGGGGCGTCTACGAGCAGTACTTC. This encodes CASSASGGVYEQYF.

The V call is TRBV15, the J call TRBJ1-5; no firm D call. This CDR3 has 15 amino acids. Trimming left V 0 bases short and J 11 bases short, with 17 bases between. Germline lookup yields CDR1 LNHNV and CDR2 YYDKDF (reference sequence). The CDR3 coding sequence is TGTGCCACCAGCAGAGATGTCGGCCCCGTTATGACCCAGCATTTT. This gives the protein CATSRDVGPVMTQHF.

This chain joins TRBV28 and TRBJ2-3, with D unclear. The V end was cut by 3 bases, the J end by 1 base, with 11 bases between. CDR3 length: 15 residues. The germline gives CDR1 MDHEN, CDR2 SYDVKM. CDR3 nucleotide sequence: TGTGCCAGCAGTTTTCTGAGCCTAGGCACAGATACGCAGTATTTT. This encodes CASSFLSLGTDTQYF. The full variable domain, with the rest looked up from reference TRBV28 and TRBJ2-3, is DVKVTQSSRYLVKRTGEKVFLECVQDMDHENMFWYRQDPGLGLRLIYFSYDVKMKEKGDIPEGYSVSREKKERFSLILESASTNQTSMYLCASSFLSLGTDTQYFGPGTRLTVL.

CDR3 region: CASSIGFDRERPDTQYF. DNA for the CDR3: TGTGCCAGTAGTATTGGGTTCGACAGGGAGCGACCAGATACGCAGTATTTT. The gene calls are TRBV19 and TRBJ2-3, with TRBD1 matching 7 bases. V lost 3 bases and J lost 4; bases outside the gene matches: 13. Germline assignment: CDR1 LNHDA and CDR2 SQIVND (reference sequence). The CDR3 runs to 17 residues.